What follows are 15 T cell receptor beta chains derived from one specimen sequenced in a study of graft-versus-host responses after intestinal transplantation. These receptors lack a known antigen. Here immunoSEQ multiplex PCR was the method, and the copy in TCRdb shows in-frame clones only, minus some. Here the sample spans under 150,000 clones, roughly 96% being singletons. The sequencing here drew on unstimulated CD8+ T cells sorted from spleen or lymph node cells, taken before intestinal transplant. Every receptor here comes from a human donor who received an intestinal transplant.

V is TRBV4-1 and J is TRBJ1-1; TRBD1 matches 7 bases. Germline V gives CDR1 MGHRA, CDR2 YSYEKL. The CDR3 is made up of 16 amino acids. The V and J ends lost 3 bases and 8 bases, in that order; junction bases with no gene match: 15. This CDR3 is CASSQSDDRVALEAFF. CDR3 sequence (DNA): TGCGCCAGCAGCCAGTCTGATGACAGGGTGGCACTGGAAGCTTTCTTT.

The CDR3 spells CASSKALAGWLGGYEQYF. In DNA form, the CDR3 reads TGTGCCAGCAGCAAAGCGCTAGCGGGATGGCTGGGAGGTTACGAGCAGTACTTC. V is TRBV21-1 and J is TRBJ2-7; TRBD2, as called in the table, went unchecked against the DNA. TRBV21-1 is recorded as a pseudogene. The CDR3 has 18 amino acids.

Details on this clone: Other DNA variants within this sample encode the same CDR3. The rearrangement links TRBV25-1 to TRBJ2-5; no clear D gene. With 0 bases removed from V and 5 bases from J, the gap between germline ends came to 4 bases. CDR3 size: 12 residues. Looked up from germline, CDR1 is MGHDK and CDR2 is SYGVNS. The CDR3 bases are TGTGCCAGCAGTGAATATTCGGAGACCCAGTACTTC. Protein sequence: CASSEYSETQYF.

The chain combines TRBV9 with TRBJ1-4, with 7 bases identical to TRBD1. The germline gives CDR1 SGDLS, CDR2 YYNGEE. V lost 3 bases to trimming and J lost 4 bases; unmatched junction nucleotides: 6. This CDR3 comprises 15 residues. The CDR3 DNA is TGTGCCAGCAGCGCCTCAGGGGGGGTTAATGAAAAACTGTTTTTT. Protein sequence: CASSASGGVNEKLFF.

The J gene is TRBJ1-1, the V gene TRBV28; 7 nucleotides match TRBD1. Losses at the gene ends were 5 bases for V and 1 base for J; bases not matched to a gene: 4. This CDR3 comprises 14 residues. In germline, CDR1 is MDHEN, CDR2 SYDVKM. Here the CDR3 reads CASSLGTANTEAFF. The CDR3 region has the DNA TGTGCCAGCAGTCTAGGGACAGCGAACACTGAAGCTTTCTTT.

The chain joins TRBV29-1 to TRBJ2-7; 10 bases are a match to TRBD1. The CDR3 is 13 residues long. V lost 8 bases to trimming and J lost 3 bases; unmatched junction nucleotides: 7. Looked up from germline, CDR1 is SQVTM and CDR2 is ANQGSEA. In DNA form, the CDR3 reads TGCAGCTCTGGGACAGGGGACGGCTACGAGCAGTACTTC. It encodes CSSGTGDGYEQYF.

V usage is TRBV5-1 and J usage is TRBJ2-7; 7 nucleotides match TRBD2. V dropped 4 bases and J dropped 3; count of bases not matched to a gene: 10. Germline V gives CDR1 SGHRS, CDR2 YFSETQ. The CDR3 extends over 15 amino acids. This CDR3 reads CASSLYTGGNYEQYF. The CDR3 DNA reads TGCGCCAGCAGCCTATACACGGGGGGAAACTACGAGCAGTACTTC.

A remark on this clone: The junction departs from germline at one end; a sequencing error may be responsible. The gene calls are TRBV5-1 and TRBJ1-2; D unresolved. The CDR3 is made up of 16 amino acids. The germline V gene has CDR1 SGHRS and CDR2 YFSETQ. CDR3 DNA: TGCGCCAGCAGTTTGGACGGAAAAACTACTAACTATGGCTACACCTTC. Its protein product is CASSLDGKTTNYGYTF.

The V gene is TRBV4-1, the J gene TRBJ1-4; 9 nucleotides agree with TRBD1. Germline lookup yields CDR1 MGHRA and CDR2 YSYEKL. J lost 6 bases, V lost 2 bases, and 4 bases had no gene match. The CDR3 is 15 residues long. Here the CDR3 reads CASSQLTGGDEKLFF. Here the CDR3 DNA reads TGCGCCAGCAGCCAATTGACAGGGGGGGATGAAAAACTGTTTTTT.

CDR3 amino acids: CASSATTGKAEAFF. Here the CDR3 DNA reads TGTGCCAGCAGCGCGACGACAGGGAAGGCTGAAGCTTTCTTT. The chain has TRBV13 and TRBJ1-1; the match to TRBD1 covers 7 bases. V shed 5 bases, J shed 6 bases, and the junction held 9 bases outside the gene matches. The CDR3 covers 14 residues. CDR1 and CDR2 from the germline V gene are PRHDT and FYEKMQ (reference sequence).

The CDR3 nucleotides are TGTGCCAGCAGTCGACTAGTGGATGAGCAGTTCTTC. Protein sequence: CASSRLVDEQFF. The chain is built from TRBV7-9 and TRBJ2-1, with TRBD2 as a possible D gene (6 bases). Trimming removed 6 bases from V and 8 bases from J, with 11 bases in between. CDR3 length equals 12 residues. Germline CDR1 is SEHNR and CDR2 is FQNEAQ (reference sequence).

V usage is TRBV18 and J usage is TRBJ2-3; D might be TRBD2 (5 bases). There are 13 residues in the CDR3. V dropped 0 bases and J dropped 9 bases, with 10 bases sitting between them. Germline CDR1 KGHSH, CDR2 LQKENI. CDR3 loop: CASSPPGEGTQYF. The CDR3, as DNA: TGTGCCAGCTCACCACCGGGAGAAGGCACGCAGTATTTT.

The chain has TRBV28 and TRBJ2-5; D possibly matches TRBD1 or TRBD2 (5 bases each). V gave up 7 bases and J gave up 0 bases, with 15 bases separating them. The germline V gene encodes CDR1 MDHEN and CDR2 SYDVKM. The CDR3 runs 15 residues. The CDR3 nucleotides read TGTGCCAGCATTACGGGGCGAGAGTACCAAGAGACCCAGTACTTC. Translated: CASITGREYQETQYF. The variable domain in full, with the rest retrieved from reference TRBV28 and TRBJ2-5, is DVKVTQSSRYLVKRTGEKVFLECVQDMDHENMFWYRQDPGLGLRLIYFSYDVKMKEKGDIPEGYSVSREKKERFSLILESASTNQTSMYLCASITGREYQETQYFGPGTRLLVL.

A note on this clone: In the same sample, other DNA sequences code for this CDR3. J is TRBJ2-1 and V is TRBV9; possibly TRBD2 for D (6 bases). This CDR3 spans 13 amino acids. CDR1 is SGDLS, CDR2 YYNGEE, per germline. V lost 0 bases and J 6 bases, leaving 7 bases between the germline ends. The CDR3 DNA reads as TGTGCCAGCAGCGTAGCCGGGAGCAATGAGCAGTTCTTC. This sequence encodes CASSVAGSNEQFF. Full variable domain (outside the CDR3, taken from reference TRBV9 and TRBJ2-1): DSGVTQTPKHLITATGQRVTLRCSPRSGDLSVYWYQQSLDQGLQFLIQYYNGEERAKGNILERFSAQQFPDLHSELNLSSLELGDSALYFCASSVAGSNEQFFGPGTRLTVL.

DNA of the CDR3: TGTGCCAGCAGCTTTGGGGACACAGGGTCCAACGAGCAGTACTTC. Amino acid sequence: CASSFGDTGSNEQYF. This chain uses TRBV13 with TRBJ2-7, with D maybe TRBD1 (6 bases). This CDR3 region has 15 residues. Trimming cost V 3 bases and J 5 bases, with 17 bases left between them. Germline V CDR1 and CDR2: PRHDT, FYEKMQ (reference sequence).